This T cell receptor (beta chain) was retrieved from a study of T cell responses to AZD1222 COVID-19 vaccine. Study-level results: Baseline seropositivity occurred in only a handful of AZD1222 recipients.

About this clone itself: Its antigen is unknown.

The CDR3 runs to 11 residues. With 6 bases removed from V and 6 bases from J, the gap between germline ends came to 9 bases. Germline V gene lookup returns CDR1 DFQATT and CDR2 SNEGSKA (reference sequence). The repertoire was sequenced with immunoSEQ multiplex PCR; TCRdb's copy has only in-frame clones and lacks some. The sample records roughly 130,000 clones, roughly 85% being singletons. This TCR was recovered from an adult in good health. V usage is TRBV20-1 and J usage is TRBJ2-1; D is perhaps TRBD2 (5 bases). Sequencing was performed on peripheral blood, taken on day 0 of AZD1222 vaccination. CDR3: CSAPEGNEQFF. The DNA of the CDR3 is TGCAGTGCCCCAGAGGGCAATGAGCAGTTCTTC.